This T cell receptor (beta chain) appears in the sequencing data of a study of beta chain features in type 1 diabetes. Sequencing targeted expressed TCRB transcripts, as all isolated RNA had been reverse transcribed. Profiled with immunoSEQ multiplex PCR; TCRdb holds only in-frame clones, not every one. The repertoire has under 550,000 clones, roughly an eighth of them found once; the top ten carry over 0.035%. This clone showed up just a few times. This CDR3 spans 13 amino acids. With 10 bases removed from V and 0 bases from J, the gap between germline ends came to 10 bases. Looked up from germline, CDR1 is SNHLY and CDR2 is FYNNEI.

The sample consisted of naive CD4+ T cells from blood. This chain joins TRBV2 and TRBJ2-1, with D uncertain. The clonotype comes from a woman aged 18-30 years in good health. The CDR3 DNA follows: TGTGCCACCTCCACGAGCTCCTACAATGAGCAGTTCTTC. Translating gives CATSTSSYNEQFF. Full variable domain (outside the CDR3, taken from reference TRBV2 and TRBJ2-1): EPEVTQTPSHQVTQMGQEVILRCVPISNHLYFYWYRQILGQKVEFLVSFYNNEISEKSEIFDDQFSVERPDGSNFTLKIRSTKLEDSAMYFCATSTSSYNEQFFGPGTRLTVL.